Presented here are 4 T cell receptor beta chains from one specimen sequenced in a study of T cell repertoires in cytomegalovirus infection. TCRdb reprocessed the reads via MiXCR and lists one record per CDR3 protein. This repertoire shows around 530,000 distinct CDR3 sequences, around a quarter found once; its top ten account for roughly 13%. The sequenced sample was PBMCs. These receptors all stem from a human donor in good health (CMV status not recorded). Some clones in this sample may be carry-over from other donors' samples.

V and J are TRBV12-3 or TRBV12-4 and TRBJ1-2, with a tentative D call TRBD1 (6 bases). The CDR3 runs to 13 residues. Trimming shortened V by 7 bases and J by 5 bases, and 14 bases separated the two germline ends. The CDR3, as DNA: TGTGCCAGCAACCGAGGGGGACCTTATGGCTACACCTTC. Its protein is CASNRGGPYGYTF.

V gene TRBV11-2 combines with J gene TRBJ2-3, with 7 bases matching TRBD1. After removal of 1 base from V and 7 bases from J, the junction contained 8 bases not matched to a gene. CDR1 and CDR2 from the germline V gene are SGHAT and FQNNGV. This CDR3 comprises 15 residues. The CDR3 DNA follows: TGTGCCAGCAGCTTAGGAGCGGCAGGGGGAAATACGCAGTATTTT. This sequence encodes CASSLGAAGGNTQYF.

This chain links TRBV6-6 with TRBJ2-1, with 7 bases identical to TRBD2. Losses at the gene ends were 6 bases for V and 8 bases for J; bases not matched to a gene: 10. Germline V gene data show CDR1 as MNHNY and CDR2 as SVGAGI (reference sequence). The length of the CDR3 is 14 residues. The CDR3 here is CASRKAGSGDEQFF. The CDR3 nucleotides read TGTGCCAGCAGGAAAGCGGGATCTGGCGATGAGCAGTTCTTC.

The genes are TRBV7-2 and TRBJ1-1, with D unclear. Germline-derived CDR1 and CDR2 are SGHTA and FQGNSA. Trimming took 6 bases from V and 0 from J, leaving 8 bases between them. This CDR3 contains 13 residues. The CDR3 loop is CASSRSLNTEAFF. In DNA, the CDR3 is TGTGCCAGCAGTCGATCTTTGAACACTGAAGCTTTCTTT.